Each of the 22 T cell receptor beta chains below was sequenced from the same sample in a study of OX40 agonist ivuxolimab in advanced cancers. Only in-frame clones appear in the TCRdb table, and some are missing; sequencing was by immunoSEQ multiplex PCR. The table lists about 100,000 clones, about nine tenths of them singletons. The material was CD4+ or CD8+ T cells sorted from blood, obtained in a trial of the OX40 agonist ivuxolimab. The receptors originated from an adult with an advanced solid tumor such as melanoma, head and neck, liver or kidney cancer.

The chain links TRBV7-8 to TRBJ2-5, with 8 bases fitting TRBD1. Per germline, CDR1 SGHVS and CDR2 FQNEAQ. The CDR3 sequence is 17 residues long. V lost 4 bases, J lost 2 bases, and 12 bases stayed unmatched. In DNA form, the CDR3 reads TGTGCCAGCAGCTCCCAGGGACAGGCGTTAGCTCAAGAGACCCAGTACTTC. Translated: CASSSQGQALAQETQYF.

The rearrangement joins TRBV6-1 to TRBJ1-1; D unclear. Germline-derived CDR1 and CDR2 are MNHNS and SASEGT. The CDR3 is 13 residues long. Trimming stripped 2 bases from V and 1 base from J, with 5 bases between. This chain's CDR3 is CASSEFRNTEAFF. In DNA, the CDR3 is TGTGCCAGCAGTGAATTCCGGAACACTGAAGCTTTCTTT.

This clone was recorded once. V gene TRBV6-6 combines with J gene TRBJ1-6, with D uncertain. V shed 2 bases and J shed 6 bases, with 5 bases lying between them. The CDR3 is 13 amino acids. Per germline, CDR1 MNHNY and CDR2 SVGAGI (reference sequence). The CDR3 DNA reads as TGTGCCAGCAGTTACCCTACTAATTCACCCCTCCACTTT. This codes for CASSYPTNSPLHF.

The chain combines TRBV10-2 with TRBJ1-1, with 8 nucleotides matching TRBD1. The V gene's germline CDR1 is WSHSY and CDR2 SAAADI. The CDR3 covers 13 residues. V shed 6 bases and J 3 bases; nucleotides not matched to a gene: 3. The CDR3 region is CASRKTGDTEAFF. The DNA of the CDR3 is TGCGCCAGCAGAAAGACAGGGGACACTGAAGCTTTCTTT.

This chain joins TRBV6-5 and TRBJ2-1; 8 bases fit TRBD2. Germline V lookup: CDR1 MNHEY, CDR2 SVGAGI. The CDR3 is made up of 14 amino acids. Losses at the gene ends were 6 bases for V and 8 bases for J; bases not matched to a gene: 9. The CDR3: CASRRGSGIYEQFF. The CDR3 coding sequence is TGTGCCAGCAGGCGGGGTAGCGGGATTTATGAGCAGTTCTTC.

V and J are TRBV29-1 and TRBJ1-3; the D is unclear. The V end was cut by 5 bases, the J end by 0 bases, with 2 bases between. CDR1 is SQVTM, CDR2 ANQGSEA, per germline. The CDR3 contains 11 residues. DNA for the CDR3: TGCAGCGTTCACTCTGGAAACACCATATATTTT. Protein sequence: CSVHSGNTIYF.

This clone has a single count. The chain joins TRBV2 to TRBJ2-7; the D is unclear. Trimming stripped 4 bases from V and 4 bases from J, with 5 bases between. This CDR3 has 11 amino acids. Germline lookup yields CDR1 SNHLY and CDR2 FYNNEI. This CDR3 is CASSVEYEQYF. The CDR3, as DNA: TGTGCCAGCAGTGTCGAATACGAGCAGTACTTC.

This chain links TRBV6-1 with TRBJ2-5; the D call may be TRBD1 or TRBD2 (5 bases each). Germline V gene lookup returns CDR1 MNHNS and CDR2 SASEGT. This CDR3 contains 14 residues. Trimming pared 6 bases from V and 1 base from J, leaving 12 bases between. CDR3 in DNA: TGTGCCAGCAGGACTGGGGGATTCCAAGAGACCCAGTACTTC. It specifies CASRTGGFQETQYF.

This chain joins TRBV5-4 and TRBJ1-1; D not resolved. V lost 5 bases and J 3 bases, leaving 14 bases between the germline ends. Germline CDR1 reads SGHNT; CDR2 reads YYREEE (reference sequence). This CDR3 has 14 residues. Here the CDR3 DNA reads TGTGCCAGCAGACCGGGCCTAAGGGACACTGAAGCTTTCTTT. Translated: CASRPGLRDTEAFF.

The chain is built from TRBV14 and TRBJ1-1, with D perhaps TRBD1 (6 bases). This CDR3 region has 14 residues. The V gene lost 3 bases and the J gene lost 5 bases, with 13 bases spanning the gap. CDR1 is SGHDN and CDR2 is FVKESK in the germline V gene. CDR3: CASSHGGGRTEAFF. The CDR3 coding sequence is TGTGCCAGCAGCCATGGAGGGGGGCGGACTGAAGCTTTCTTT.

This CDR3 is CASSPYWAETQYF. CDR3 nucleotide sequence: TGCGCCAGCAGCCCTTACTGGGCCGAGACCCAGTACTTC. The chain couples TRBV5-1 to TRBJ2-5; unclear D gene. This CDR3 has 13 residues. Germline V lookup: CDR1 SGHRS, CDR2 YFSETQ. V was trimmed by 4 bases and J by 5 bases, leaving 12 bases between them.

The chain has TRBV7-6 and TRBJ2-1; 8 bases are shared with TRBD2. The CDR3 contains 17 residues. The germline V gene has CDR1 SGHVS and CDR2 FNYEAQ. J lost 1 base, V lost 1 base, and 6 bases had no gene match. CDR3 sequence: CASSLVSGGRSYNEQFF. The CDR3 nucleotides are TGTGCCAGCAGCTTAGTCTCGGGCGGGAGGTCCTACAATGAGCAGTTCTTC.

CDR3 nucleotides: TGTGCCAGCAGATCACGGTCGGGACAGGGGGGCAAGCAGTACTTC. Protein: CASRSRSGQGGKQYF. The genes are TRBV19 and TRBJ2-7; 11 positions match TRBD1. This CDR3 region has 15 residues. Unmatched junction bases numbered 15, after V lost 9 bases and J lost 8 bases. Per the germline V gene, CDR1 is LNHDA and CDR2 is SQIVND (reference sequence).

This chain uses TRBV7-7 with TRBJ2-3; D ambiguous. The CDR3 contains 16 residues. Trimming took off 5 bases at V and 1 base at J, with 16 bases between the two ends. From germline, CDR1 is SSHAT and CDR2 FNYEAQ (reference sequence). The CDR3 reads CASSPGPPTGTDTQYF. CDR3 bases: TGTGCCAGCAGCCCTGGGCCCCCCACTGGCACAGATACGCAGTATTTT.

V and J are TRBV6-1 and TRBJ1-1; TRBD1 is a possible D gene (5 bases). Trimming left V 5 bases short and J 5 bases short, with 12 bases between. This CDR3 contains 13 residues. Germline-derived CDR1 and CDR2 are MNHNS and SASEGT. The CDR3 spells CASSPAGRTEAFF. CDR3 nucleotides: TGTGCCAGCAGTCCGGCAGGGAGGACTGAAGCTTTCTTT.

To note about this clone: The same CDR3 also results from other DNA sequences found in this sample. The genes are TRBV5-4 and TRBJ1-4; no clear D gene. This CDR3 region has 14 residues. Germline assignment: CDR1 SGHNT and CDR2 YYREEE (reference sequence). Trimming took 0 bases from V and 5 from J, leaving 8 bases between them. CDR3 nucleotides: TGTGCCAGCAGCTTGGGTGGCCGCAATGAAAAACTGTTTTTT. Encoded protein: CASSLGGRNEKLFF.

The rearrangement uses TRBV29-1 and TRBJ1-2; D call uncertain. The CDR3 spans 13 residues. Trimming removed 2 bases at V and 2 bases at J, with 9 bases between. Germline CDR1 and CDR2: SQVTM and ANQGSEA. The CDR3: CSVENTWNYGYTF. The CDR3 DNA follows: TGCAGCGTTGAAAACACCTGGAACTATGGCTACACCTTC.

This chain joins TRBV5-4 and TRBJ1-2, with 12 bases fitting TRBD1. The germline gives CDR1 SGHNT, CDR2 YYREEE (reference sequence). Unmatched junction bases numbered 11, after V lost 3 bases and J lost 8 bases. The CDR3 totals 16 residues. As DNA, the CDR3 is TGTGCCAGCAGCTCCCCCCGGGACAGGGGGCCAGGAGGCTACACCTTC. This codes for CASSSPRDRGPGGYTF. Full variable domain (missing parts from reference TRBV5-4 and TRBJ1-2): ETGVTQSPTHLIKTRGQQVTLRCSSQSGHNTVSWYQQALGQGPQFIFQYYREEENGRGNFPPRFSGLQFPNYSSELNVNALELDDSALYLCASSSPRDRGPGGYTFGSGTRLTVV.

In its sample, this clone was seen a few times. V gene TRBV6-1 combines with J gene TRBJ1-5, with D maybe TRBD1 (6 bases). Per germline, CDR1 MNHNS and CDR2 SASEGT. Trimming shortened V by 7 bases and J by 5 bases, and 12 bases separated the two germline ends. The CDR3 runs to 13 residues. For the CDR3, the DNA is TGTGCCAGCAAAAAGGGGGATGATCAGCCCCAGCATTTT. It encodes CASKKGDDQPQHF.

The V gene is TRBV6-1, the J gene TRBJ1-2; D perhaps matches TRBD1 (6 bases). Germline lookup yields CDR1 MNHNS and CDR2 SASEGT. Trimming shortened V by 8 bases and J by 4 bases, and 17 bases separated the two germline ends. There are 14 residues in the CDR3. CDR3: CASEDGGRTYGYTF. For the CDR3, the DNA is TGTGCCAGCGAAGATGGGGGGCGGACCTATGGCTACACCTTC.

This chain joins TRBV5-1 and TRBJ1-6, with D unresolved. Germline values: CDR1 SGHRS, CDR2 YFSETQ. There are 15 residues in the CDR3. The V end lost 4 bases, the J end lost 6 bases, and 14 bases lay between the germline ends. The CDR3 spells CASSLEREINSPLHF. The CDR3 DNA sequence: TGCGCCAGCAGCCTAGAGAGGGAAATTAATTCACCCCTCCACTTT.

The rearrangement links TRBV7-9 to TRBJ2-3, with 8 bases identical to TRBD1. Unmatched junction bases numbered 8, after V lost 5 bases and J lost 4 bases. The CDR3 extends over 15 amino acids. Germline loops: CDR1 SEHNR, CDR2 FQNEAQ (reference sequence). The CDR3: CASSERAGGADTQYF. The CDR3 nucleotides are TGTGCCAGCAGCGAGCGGGCAGGGGGCGCAGATACGCAGTATTTT.